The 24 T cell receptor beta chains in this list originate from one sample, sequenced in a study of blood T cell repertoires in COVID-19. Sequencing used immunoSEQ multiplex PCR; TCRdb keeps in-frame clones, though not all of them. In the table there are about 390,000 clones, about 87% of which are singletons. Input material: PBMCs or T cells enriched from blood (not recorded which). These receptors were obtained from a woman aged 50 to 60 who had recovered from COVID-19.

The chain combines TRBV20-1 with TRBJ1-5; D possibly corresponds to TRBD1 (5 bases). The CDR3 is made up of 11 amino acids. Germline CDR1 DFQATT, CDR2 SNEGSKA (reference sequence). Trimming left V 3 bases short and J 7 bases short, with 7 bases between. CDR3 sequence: CSARWGQPQHF. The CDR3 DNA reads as TGCAGTGCTAGGTGGGGCCAGCCCCAGCATTTT.

The CDR3 region has the DNA TGTGCCAGCAGTTTACTGTCAGGGAGGCAGCCCCAGCATTTT. Protein product: CASSLLSGRQPQHF. The chain links TRBV27 to TRBJ1-5, with a weak D call TRBD1 (5 bases). Trimming stripped 2 bases from V and 7 bases from J, with 12 bases between. Germline CDR1 and CDR2: MNHEY and SMNVEV (reference sequence). The CDR3 consists of 14 residues.

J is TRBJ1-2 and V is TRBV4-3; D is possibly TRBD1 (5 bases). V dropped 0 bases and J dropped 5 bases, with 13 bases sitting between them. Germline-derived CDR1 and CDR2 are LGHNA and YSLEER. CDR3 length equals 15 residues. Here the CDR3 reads CASSQDEWRGYGYTF. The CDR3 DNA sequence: TGCGCCAGCAGCCAAGACGAGTGGAGGGGTTATGGCTACACCTTC.

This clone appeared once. As DNA, the CDR3 is TGTGCCAGCAGCCACGGACAGGGGACAGATACGCAGTATTTT. Amino acid sequence: CASSHGQGTDTQYF. The rearrangement joins TRBV11-3 to TRBJ2-3, with 9 bases fitting TRBD1. Germline loops: CDR1 SGHNT, CDR2 YENEEA. V trimming: 5 bases; J trimming: 3 bases; junction bases outside the gene matches: 3. This CDR3 has 14 residues. Combining the CDR3 with reference TRBV11-3 and TRBJ2-3 gives the whole variable domain EAGVVQSPRYKIIEKKQPVAFWCNPISGHNTLYWYLQNLGQGPELLIRYENEEAVDDSQLPKDRFSAERLKGVDSTLKIQPAELGDSAVYLCASSHGQGTDTQYFGPGTRLTVL.

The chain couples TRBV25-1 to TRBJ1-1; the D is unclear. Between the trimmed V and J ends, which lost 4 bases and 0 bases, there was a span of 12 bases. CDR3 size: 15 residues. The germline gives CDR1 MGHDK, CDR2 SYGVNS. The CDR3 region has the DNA TGTGCCAGCAGTGCCCCCGGAACAGTGAACACTGAAGCTTTCTTT. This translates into CASSAPGTVNTEAFF.

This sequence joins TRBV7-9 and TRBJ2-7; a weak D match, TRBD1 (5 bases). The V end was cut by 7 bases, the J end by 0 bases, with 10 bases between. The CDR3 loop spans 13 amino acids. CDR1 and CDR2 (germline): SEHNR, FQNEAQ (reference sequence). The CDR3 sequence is CASTHRSSYEQYF. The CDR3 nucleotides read TGTGCCAGCACCCACAGGAGCTCCTACGAGCAGTACTTC.

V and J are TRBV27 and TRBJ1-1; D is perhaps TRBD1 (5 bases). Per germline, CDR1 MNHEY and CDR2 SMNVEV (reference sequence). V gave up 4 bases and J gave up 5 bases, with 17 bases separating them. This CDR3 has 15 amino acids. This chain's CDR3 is CASSSYNQGRTEAFF. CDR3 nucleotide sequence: TGTGCCAGCAGTTCTTACAATCAGGGAAGAACTGAAGCTTTCTTT.

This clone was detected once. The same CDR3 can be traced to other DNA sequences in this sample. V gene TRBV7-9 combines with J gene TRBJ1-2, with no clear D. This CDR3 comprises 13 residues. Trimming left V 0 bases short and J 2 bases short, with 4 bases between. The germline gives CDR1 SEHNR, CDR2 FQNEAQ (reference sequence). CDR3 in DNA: TGTGCCAGCAGCTTAGCGGGCAACTATGGCTACACCTTC. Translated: CASSLAGNYGYTF.

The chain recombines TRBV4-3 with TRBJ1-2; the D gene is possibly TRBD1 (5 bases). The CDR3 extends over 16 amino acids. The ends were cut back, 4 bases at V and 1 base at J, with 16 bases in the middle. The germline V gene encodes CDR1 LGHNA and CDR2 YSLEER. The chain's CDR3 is CASSPDRRDLNYGYTF. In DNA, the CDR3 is TGCGCCAGCAGCCCCGATCGGCGGGACCTTAACTATGGCTACACCTTC.

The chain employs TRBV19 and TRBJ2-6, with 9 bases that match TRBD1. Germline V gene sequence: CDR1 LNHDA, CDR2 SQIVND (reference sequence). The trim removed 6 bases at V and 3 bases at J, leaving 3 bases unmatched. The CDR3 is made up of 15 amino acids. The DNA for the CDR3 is TGTGCCAGTAGAGGACAGGGGCTTGGGGCCAACGTCCTGACTTTC. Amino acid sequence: CASRGQGLGANVLTF.

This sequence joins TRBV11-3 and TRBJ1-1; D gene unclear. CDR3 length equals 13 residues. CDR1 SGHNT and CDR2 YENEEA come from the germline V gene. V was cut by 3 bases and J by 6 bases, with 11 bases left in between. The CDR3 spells CASSFNGIAEAFF. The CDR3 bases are TGTGCCAGCAGCTTCAACGGTATCGCTGAAGCTTTCTTT.

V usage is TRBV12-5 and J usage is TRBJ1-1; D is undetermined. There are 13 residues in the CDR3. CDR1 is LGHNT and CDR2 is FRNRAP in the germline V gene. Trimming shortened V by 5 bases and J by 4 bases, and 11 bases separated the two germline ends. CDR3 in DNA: TGTGCTAGTGGTCTCGATCGAGGCACTGAAGCTTTCTTT. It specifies CASGLDRGTEAFF.

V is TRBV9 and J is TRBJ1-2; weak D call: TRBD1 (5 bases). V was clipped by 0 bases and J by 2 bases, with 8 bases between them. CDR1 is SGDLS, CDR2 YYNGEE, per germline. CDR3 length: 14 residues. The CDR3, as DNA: TGTGCCAGCAGCGTAGCAGGGCAGAACTATGGCTACACCTTC. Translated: CASSVAGQNYGYTF.

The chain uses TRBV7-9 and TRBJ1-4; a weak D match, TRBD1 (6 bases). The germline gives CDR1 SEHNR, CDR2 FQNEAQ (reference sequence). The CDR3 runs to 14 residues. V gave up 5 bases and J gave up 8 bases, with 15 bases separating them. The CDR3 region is CASSPTGTGEKLFF. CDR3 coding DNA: TGTGCCAGCAGCCCCACAGGGACGGGGGAAAAACTGTTTTTT.

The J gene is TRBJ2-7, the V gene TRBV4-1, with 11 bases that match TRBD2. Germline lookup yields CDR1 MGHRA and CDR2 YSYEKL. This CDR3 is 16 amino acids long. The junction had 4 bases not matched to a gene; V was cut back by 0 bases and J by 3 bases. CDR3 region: CASSQDGGLADYEQYF. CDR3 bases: TGCGCCAGCAGCCAAGACGGGGGACTAGCGGACTACGAGCAGTACTTC.

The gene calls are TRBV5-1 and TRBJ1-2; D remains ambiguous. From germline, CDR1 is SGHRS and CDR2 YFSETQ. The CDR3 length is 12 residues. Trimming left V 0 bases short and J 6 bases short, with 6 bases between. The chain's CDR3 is CASSLAGNGYTF. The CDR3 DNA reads TGCGCCAGCAGCTTGGCGGGGAATGGCTACACCTTC. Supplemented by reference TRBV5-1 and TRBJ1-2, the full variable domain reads KAGVTQTPRYLIKTRGQQVTLSCSPISGHRSVSWYQQTPGQGLQFLFEYFSETQRNKGNFPGRFSGRQFSNSRSEMNVSTLELGDSALYLCASSLAGNGYTFGSGTRLTVV.

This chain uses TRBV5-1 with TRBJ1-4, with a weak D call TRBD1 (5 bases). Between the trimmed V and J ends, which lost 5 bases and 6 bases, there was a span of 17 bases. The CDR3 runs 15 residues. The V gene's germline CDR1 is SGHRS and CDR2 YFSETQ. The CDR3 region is CASRPTGSRDEKLFF. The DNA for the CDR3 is TGCGCCAGCAGACCCACGGGCAGCAGGGATGAAAAACTGTTTTTT.

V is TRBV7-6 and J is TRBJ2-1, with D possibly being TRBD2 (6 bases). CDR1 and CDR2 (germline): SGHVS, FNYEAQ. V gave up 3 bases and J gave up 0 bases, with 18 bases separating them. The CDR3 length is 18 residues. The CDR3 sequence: CASSLGGGELTSYNEQFF. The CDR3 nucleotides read TGTGCCAGCAGCTTGGGTGGCGGGGAACTAACCTCCTACAATGAGCAGTTCTTC.

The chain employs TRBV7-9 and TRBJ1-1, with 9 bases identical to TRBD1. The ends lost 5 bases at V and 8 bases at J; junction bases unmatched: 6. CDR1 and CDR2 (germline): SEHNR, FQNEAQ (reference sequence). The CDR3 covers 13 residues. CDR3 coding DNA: TGTGCCAGCAGCCCTACAGGGGGCCAGGAAGCTTTCTTT. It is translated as CASSPTGGQEAFF.

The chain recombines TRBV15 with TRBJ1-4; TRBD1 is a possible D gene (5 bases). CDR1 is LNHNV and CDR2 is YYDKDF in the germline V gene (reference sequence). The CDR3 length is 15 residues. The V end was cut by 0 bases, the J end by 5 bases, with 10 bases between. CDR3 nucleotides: TGTGCCACCAGCAGAGATGGGGGGGTAAATGAAAAACTGTTTTTT. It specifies CATSRDGGVNEKLFF.

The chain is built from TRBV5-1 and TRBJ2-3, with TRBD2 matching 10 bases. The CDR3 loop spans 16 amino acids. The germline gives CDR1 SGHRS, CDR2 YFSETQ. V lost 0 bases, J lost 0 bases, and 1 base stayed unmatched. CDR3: CASSLVAGGSTDTQYF. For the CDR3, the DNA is TGCGCCAGCAGCTTGGTAGCGGGGGGCAGCACAGATACGCAGTATTTT.

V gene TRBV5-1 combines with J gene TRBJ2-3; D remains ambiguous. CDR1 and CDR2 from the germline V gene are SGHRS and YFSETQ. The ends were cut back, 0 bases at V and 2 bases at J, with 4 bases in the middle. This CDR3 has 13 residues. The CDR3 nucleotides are TGCGCCAGCAGCTTGGCGTTCACAGATACGCAGTATTTT. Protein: CASSLAFTDTQYF.

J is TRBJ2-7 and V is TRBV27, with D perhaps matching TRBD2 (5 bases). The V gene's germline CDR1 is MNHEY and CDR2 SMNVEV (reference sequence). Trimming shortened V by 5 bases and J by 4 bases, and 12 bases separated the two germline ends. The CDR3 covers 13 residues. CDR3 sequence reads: CASSPQSGYEQYF. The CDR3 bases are TGTGCCAGCAGTCCCCAATCGGGATACGAGCAGTACTTC.

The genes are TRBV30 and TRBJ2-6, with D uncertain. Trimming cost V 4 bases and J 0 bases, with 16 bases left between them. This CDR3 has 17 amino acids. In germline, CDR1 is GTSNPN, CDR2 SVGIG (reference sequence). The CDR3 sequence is CAWTFQITSSGANVLTF. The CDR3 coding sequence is TGTGCCTGGACGTTTCAGATAACCAGCTCTGGGGCCAACGTCCTGACTTTC. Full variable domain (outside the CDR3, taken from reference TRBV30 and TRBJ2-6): SQTIHQWPATLVQPVGSPLSLECTVEGTSNPNLYWYRQAAGRGLQLLFYSVGIGQISSEVPQNLSASRPQDRQFILSSKKLLLSDSGFYLCAWTFQITSSGANVLTFGAGSRLTVL.